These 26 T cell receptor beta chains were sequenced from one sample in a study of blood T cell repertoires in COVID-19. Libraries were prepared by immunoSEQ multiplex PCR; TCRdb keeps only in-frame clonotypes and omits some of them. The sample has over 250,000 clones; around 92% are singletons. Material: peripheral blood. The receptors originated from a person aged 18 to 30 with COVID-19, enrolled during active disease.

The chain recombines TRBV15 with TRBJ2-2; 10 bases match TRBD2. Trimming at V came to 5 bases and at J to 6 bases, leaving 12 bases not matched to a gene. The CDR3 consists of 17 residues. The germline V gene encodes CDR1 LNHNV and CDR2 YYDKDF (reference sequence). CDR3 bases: TGTGCCACCAGCGGCTGGGGGGGACTAGCGTCGTCCGGGGAGCTGTTTTTT. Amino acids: CATSGWGGLASSGELFF.

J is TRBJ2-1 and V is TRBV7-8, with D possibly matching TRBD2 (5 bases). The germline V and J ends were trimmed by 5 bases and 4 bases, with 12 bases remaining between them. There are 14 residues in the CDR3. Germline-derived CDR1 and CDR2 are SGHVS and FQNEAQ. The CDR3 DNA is TGTGCCAGCAGCCCCGAGGGTCGTTACAATGAGCAGTTCTTC. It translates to CASSPEGRYNEQFF.

The CDR3 sequence is CAGSTGGNQPQHF. CDR3 sequence (DNA): TGTGCCGGATCTACAGGGGGCAATCAGCCCCAGCATTTT. This chain joins TRBV2 and TRBJ1-5; 7 bases agree with TRBD1. V trimming: 11 bases; J trimming: 2 bases; junction bases outside the gene matches: 6. The CDR3 runs 13 residues. The germline gives CDR1 SNHLY, CDR2 FYNNEI.

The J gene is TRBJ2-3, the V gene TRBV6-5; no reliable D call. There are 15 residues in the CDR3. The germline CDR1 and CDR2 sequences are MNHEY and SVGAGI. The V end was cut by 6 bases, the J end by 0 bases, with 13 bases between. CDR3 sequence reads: CASSPISLSTDTQYF. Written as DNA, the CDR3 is TGTGCCAGCAGCCCGATTAGCCTCAGCACAGATACGCAGTATTTT.

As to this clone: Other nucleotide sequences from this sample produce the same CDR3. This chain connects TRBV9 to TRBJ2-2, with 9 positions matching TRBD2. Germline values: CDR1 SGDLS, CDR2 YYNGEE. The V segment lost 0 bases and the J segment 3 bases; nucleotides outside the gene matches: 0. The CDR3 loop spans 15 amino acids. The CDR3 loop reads CASSVGTSDTGELFF. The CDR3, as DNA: TGTGCCAGCAGCGTAGGGACTAGCGACACCGGGGAGCTGTTTTTT.

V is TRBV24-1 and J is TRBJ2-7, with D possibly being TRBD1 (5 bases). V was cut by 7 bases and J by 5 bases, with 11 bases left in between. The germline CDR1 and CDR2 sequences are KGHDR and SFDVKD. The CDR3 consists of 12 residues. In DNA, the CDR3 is TGTGCCACCAGCCAGATGGGGCACGAGCAGTACTTC. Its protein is CATSQMGHEQYF.

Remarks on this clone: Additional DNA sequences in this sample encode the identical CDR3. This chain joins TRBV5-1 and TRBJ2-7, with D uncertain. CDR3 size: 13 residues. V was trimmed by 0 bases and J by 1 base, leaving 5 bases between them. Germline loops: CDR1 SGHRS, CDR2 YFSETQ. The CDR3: CASSLAVSYEQYF. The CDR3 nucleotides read TGCGCCAGCAGCTTGGCTGTTTCCTACGAGCAGTACTTC.

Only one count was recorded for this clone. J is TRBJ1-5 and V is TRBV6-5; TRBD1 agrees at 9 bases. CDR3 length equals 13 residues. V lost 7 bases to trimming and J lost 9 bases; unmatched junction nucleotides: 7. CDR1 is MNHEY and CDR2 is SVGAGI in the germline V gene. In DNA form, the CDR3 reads TGTGCCAGCACCCCGACAGGGGGTGGGCCCCAGCATTTT. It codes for CASTPTGGGPQHF.

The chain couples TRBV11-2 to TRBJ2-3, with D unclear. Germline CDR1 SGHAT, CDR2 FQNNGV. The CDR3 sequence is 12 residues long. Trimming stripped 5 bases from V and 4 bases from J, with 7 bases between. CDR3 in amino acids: CASSRGPDTQYF. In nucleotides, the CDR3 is TGTGCCAGCAGCCGTGGGCCAGATACGCAGTATTTT.

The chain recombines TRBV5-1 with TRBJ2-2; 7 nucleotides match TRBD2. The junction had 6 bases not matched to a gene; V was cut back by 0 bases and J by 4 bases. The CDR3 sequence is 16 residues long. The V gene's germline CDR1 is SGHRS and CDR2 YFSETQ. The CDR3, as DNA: TGCGCCAGCAGCTTGGTGCGGGAGCCCTCCACCGGGGAGCTGTTTTTT. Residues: CASSLVREPSTGELFF. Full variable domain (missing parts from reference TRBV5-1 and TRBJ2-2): KAGVTQTPRYLIKTRGQQVTLSCSPISGHRSVSWYQQTPGQGLQFLFEYFSETQRNKGNFPGRFSGRQFSNSRSEMNVSTLELGDSALYLCASSLVREPSTGELFFGEGSRLTVL.

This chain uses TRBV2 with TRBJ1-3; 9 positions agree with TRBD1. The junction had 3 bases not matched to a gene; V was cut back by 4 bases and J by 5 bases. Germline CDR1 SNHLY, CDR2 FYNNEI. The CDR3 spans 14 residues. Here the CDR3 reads CASSGGQGRNTIYF. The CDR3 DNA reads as TGTGCCAGCAGTGGAGGACAGGGGAGAAACACCATATATTTT.

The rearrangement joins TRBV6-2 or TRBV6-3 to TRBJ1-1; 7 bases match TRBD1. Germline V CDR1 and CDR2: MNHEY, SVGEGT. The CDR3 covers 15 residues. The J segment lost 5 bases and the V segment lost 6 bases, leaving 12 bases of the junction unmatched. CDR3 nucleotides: TGTGCCAGCAGGCCTACAGGGGAATTTGAAACTGAAGCTTTCTTT. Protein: CASRPTGEFETEAFF.

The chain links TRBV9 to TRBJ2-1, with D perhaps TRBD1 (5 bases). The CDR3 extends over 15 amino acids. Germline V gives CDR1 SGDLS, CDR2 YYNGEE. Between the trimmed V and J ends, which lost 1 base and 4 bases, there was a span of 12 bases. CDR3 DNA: TGTGCCAGCAGCGTACGCGCAGGGTCTTACAATGAGCAGTTCTTC. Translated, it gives CASSVRAGSYNEQFF.

CDR3 loop: CASSRQASSYEQYF. CDR3 bases: TGTGCCAGCAGCCGACAGGCCTCTTCCTACGAGCAGTACTTC. The V gene is TRBV7-9, the J gene TRBJ2-7; possibly TRBD1 for D (6 bases). The germline V and J ends were trimmed by 5 bases and 1 base, with 12 bases remaining between them. Germline lookup yields CDR1 SEHNR and CDR2 FQNEAQ (reference sequence). CDR3 length: 14 amino acids.

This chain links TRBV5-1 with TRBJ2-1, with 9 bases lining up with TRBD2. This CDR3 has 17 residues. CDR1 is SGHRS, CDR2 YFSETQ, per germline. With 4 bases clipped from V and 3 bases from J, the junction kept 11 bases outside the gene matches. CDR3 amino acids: CASSPRGREGLYNEQFF. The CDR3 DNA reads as TGCGCCAGCAGCCCACGTGGGCGGGAGGGCCTCTACAATGAGCAGTTCTTC.

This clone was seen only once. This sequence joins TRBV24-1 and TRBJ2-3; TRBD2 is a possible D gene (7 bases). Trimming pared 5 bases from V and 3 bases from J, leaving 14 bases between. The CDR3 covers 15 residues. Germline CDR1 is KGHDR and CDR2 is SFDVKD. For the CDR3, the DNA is TGTGCCACCAGTGTTAGGGGGGGTCAGACAGATACGCAGTATTTT. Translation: CATSVRGGQTDTQYF.

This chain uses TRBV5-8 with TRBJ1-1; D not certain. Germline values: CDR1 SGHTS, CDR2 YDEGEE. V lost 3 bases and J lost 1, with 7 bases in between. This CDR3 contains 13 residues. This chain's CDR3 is CASSWRRNTEAFF. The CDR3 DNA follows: TGTGCCAGCAGCTGGAGAAGGAACACTGAAGCTTTCTTT.

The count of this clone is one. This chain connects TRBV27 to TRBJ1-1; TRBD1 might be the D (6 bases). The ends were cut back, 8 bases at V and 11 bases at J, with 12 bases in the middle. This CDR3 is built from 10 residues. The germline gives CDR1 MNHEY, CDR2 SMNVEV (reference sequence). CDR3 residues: CASSTGGAFF. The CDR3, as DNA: TGTGCCAGCTCGACGGGGGGCGCTTTCTTT.

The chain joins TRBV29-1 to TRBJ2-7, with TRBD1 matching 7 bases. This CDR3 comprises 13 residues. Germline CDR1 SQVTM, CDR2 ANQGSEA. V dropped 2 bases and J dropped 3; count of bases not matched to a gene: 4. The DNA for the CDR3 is TGCAGCGTTGAACAGGGGGACCTCTACGAGCAGTACTTC. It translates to CSVEQGDLYEQYF.

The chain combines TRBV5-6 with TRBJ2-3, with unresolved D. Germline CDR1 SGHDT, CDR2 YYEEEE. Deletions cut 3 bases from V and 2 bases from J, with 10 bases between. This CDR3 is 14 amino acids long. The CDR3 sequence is CASSSLEITDTQYF. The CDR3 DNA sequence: TGTGCCAGCAGCTCGTTAGAGATCACAGATACGCAGTATTTT.

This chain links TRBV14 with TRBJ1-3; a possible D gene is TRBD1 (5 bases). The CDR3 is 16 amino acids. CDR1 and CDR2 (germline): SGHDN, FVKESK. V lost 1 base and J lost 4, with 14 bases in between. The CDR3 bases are TGTGCCAGCAGCCAAGTGCTCGGGGGTGCGGGAAACACCATATATTTT. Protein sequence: CASSQVLGGAGNTIYF.

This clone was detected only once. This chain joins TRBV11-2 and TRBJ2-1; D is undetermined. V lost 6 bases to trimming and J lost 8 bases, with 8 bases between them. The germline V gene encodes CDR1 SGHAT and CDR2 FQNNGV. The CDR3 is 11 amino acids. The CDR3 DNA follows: TGTGCCAGCAGTTCCATCCATGAGCAGTTCTTC. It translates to CASSSIHEQFF. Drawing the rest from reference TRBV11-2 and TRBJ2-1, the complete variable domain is EAGVAQSPRYKIIEKRQSVAFWCNPISGHATLYWYQQILGQGPKLLIQFQNNGVVDDSQLPKDRFSAERLKGVDSTLKIQPAKLEDSAVYLCASSSIHEQFFGPGTRLTVL.

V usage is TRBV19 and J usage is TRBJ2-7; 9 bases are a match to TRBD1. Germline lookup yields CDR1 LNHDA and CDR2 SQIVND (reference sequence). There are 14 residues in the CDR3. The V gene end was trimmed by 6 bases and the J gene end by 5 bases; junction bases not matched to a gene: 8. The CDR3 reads CASRAGQGVNEQYF. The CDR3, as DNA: TGTGCCAGTAGGGCGGGACAGGGTGTGAACGAGCAGTACTTC.

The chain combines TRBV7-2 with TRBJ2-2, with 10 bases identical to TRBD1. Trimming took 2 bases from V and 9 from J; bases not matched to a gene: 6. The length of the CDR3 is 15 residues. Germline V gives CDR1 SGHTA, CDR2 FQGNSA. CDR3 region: CASSLIGQGGRELFF. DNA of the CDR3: TGTGCCAGCAGCTTAATAGGACAGGGGGGCAGGGAGCTGTTTTTT.

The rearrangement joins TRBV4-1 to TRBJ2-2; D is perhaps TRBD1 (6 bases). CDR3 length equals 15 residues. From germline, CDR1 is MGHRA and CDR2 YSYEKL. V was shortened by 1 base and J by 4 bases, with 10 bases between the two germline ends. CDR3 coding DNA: TGCGCCAGCAGCCAAGCCCAGGGGAGCACCGGGGAGCTGTTTTTT. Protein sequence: CASSQAQGSTGELFF.

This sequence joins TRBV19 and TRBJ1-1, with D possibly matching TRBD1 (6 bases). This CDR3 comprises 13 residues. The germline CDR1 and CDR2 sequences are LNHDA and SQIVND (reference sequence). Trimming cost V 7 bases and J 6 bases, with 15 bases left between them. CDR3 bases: TGTGCCAGTACCCCTACAGGGATCCCTGAAGCTTTCTTT. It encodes CASTPTGIPEAFF.